Shown below are 14 T cell receptor beta chains from a single sample sequenced in a study of blood T cell repertoires in COVID-19. Assay used: immunoSEQ multiplex PCR; TCRdb lists only in-frame clones, some missing. The sample records fewer than 45,000 clones, 87% being singletons. The specimen sequenced was peripheral blood. These receptors were collected from a man aged 80 or over with active COVID-19.

The CDR3, as DNA: TGTGCCAGCTCACCATTCCAGGGCTCCTACAATGAGCAGTTCTTC. The encoded protein is CASSPFQGSYNEQFF. The chain is built from TRBV18 and TRBJ2-1; TRBD1 might be the D (5 bases). The V and J ends lost 2 bases and 0 bases respectively, with 8 bases between them. This CDR3 spans 15 amino acids. Germline CDR1 KGHSH, CDR2 LQKENI.

The chain employs TRBV18 and TRBJ1-3; 7 bases map to TRBD1. J gave up 10 bases and V 1 base, and 10 bases lay outside the gene matches. The germline gives CDR1 KGHSH, CDR2 LQKENI. The CDR3 has 15 amino acids. Here the CDR3 reads CASSPLSTGERTIYF. For the CDR3, the DNA is TGTGCCAGCTCACCACTATCAACAGGGGAACGAACCATATATTTT.

This chain uses TRBV28 with TRBJ2-4; the match to TRBD2 covers 8 bases. V dropped 7 bases and J dropped 1; count of bases not matched to a gene: 3. The CDR3 is 14 amino acids. Germline V gene sequence: CDR1 MDHEN, CDR2 SYDVKM. CDR3 coding DNA: TGTGCCAGCATCGCGGGAGGTGCCAAAAACATTCAGTACTTC. This codes for CASIAGGAKNIQYF.

The rearrangement joins TRBV11-2 to TRBJ2-4, with TRBD2 identical over 10 bases. Germline CDR1 and CDR2: SGHAT and FQNNGV. V dropped 0 bases and J dropped 9; count of bases not matched to a gene: 5. The length of the CDR3 is 15 residues. DNA of the CDR3: TGTGCCAGCAGCTTAGAAGCTAGCGGGAGAACCATTCAGTACTTC. Protein sequence: CASSLEASGRTIQYF.

V gene TRBV4-1 combines with J gene TRBJ2-3; the D gene is possibly TRBD1 (5 bases). The germline gives CDR1 MGHRA, CDR2 YSYEKL. CDR3 size: 14 residues. Trimming shortened V by 2 bases and J by 5 bases, and 11 bases separated the two germline ends. As DNA, the CDR3 is TGCGCCAGCAGCCAACTGGGGCCACAAGATACGCAGTATTTT. This encodes CASSQLGPQDTQYF.

The rearrangement uses TRBV30 and TRBJ2-1, with 12 bases that match TRBD2. The CDR3 sequence is 17 residues long. Germline V gene data show CDR1 as GTSNPN and CDR2 as SVGIG (reference sequence). The junction had 10 bases not matched to a gene; V was cut back by 0 bases and J by 7 bases. CDR3 DNA: TGTGCCTGGAGTGTAAGGACTAGCGGGATTGGCGTAAATGAGCAGTTCTTC. Amino acids: CAWSVRTSGIGVNEQFF.

V usage is TRBV11-2 and J usage is TRBJ2-7, with TRBD1 matching 7 bases. From germline, CDR1 is SGHAT and CDR2 FQNNGV. V shed 5 bases, J shed 3 bases, and the junction held 7 bases outside the gene matches. The CDR3 is 14 amino acids. The CDR3 spells CASSPYRGGYEQYF. Here the CDR3 DNA reads TGTGCCAGCAGCCCGTACAGGGGCGGCTACGAGCAGTACTTC.

The gene calls are TRBV9 and TRBJ2-7, with 7 nucleotides matching TRBD2. Germline CDR1 is SGDLS and CDR2 is YYNGEE. V dropped 3 bases and J dropped 6; count of bases not matched to a gene: 12. The CDR3 contains 15 residues. CDR3 bases: TGTGCCAGCAGCGGCGCGGGAGCCCACCCGCGCGAGCAGTACTTC. Protein product: CASSGAGAHPREQYF.

The gene calls are TRBV4-1 and TRBJ2-1; 9 nucleotides align to TRBD1. CDR1 and CDR2 from the germline V gene are MGHRA and YSYEKL. V trimming: 1 base; J trimming: 8 bases; junction bases outside the gene matches: 9. The CDR3 totals 16 residues. This chain's CDR3 is CASSQAWGQGLYEQFF. The CDR3 nucleotides are TGCGCCAGCAGCCAAGCCTGGGGACAGGGTTTGTATGAGCAGTTCTTC.

V is TRBV6-5 and J is TRBJ1-4; 7 positions match TRBD1. This CDR3 contains 15 residues. V lost 6 bases, J lost 9 bases, and 13 bases stayed unmatched. The germline V gene encodes CDR1 MNHEY and CDR2 SVGAGI. The CDR3 protein is CASRRTTGLVKKLFF. The CDR3 DNA follows: TGTGCCAGCAGGAGAACGACAGGGTTGGTGAAAAAACTGTTTTTT.

With respect to this clone: One end of the junction fails to match germline, which may point to a read error. The V and J genes are TRBV27 and TRBJ2-2; D gene uncertain. The CDR3 loop spans 14 amino acids. Germline V CDR1 and CDR2: MNHEY, SMNVEV (reference sequence). The CDR3 DNA follows: TGTGTCAGCAGCGAGCGACCCGACACCGGGGAGCTGTTTTTT. It codes for CVSSERPDTGELFF.

The chain links TRBV24-1 to TRBJ2-2, with 9 bases that match TRBD2. V lost 3 bases, J lost 5 bases, and 18 bases stayed unmatched. The V gene's germline CDR1 is KGHDR and CDR2 SFDVKD. The CDR3 spans 20 residues. The CDR3 here is CATSDTWRRPSGRPTGELFF. The CDR3 DNA reads as TGTGCCACCAGTGATACCTGGCGACGGCCGAGCGGGAGGCCAACCGGGGAGCTGTTTTTT.

The J gene is TRBJ1-3, the V gene TRBV25-1; 8 bases fit TRBD1. J was trimmed by 3 bases and V by 3 bases; bases with no gene match: 4. The CDR3 spans 15 residues. The germline CDR1 and CDR2 sequences are MGHDK and SYGVNS. DNA for the CDR3: TGTGCCAGCAGTGATCGACAGGGGAGTGGAAACACCATATATTTT. It is translated as CASSDRQGSGNTIYF.

This chain links TRBV7-8 with TRBJ1-6; D gene uncertain. The CDR3 spans 12 residues. The V gene's germline CDR1 is SGHVS and CDR2 FQNEAQ. Trimming cost V 0 bases and J 9 bases, with 3 bases left between them. The CDR3 region has the DNA TGTGCCAGCAGCTTAGCCAGTTCACCCCTCCACTTT. Translated: CASSLASSPLHF.